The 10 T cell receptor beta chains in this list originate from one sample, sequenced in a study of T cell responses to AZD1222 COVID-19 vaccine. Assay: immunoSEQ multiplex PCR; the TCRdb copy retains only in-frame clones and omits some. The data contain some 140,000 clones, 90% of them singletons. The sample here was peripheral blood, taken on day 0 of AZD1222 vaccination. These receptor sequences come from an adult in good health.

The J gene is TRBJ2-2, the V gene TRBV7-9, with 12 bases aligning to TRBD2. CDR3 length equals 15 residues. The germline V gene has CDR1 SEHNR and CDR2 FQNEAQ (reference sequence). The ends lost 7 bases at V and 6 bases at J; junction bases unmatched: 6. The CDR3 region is CASTRGLAGSGELFF. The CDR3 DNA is TGTGCCAGCACCCGAGGACTAGCGGGATCCGGGGAGCTGTTTTTT.

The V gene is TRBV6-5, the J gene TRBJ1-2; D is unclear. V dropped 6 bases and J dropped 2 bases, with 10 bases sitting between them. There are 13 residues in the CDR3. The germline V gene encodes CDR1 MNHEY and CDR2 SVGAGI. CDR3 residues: CASSATENYGYTF. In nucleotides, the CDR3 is TGTGCCAGCAGCGCAACAGAGAACTATGGCTACACCTTC.

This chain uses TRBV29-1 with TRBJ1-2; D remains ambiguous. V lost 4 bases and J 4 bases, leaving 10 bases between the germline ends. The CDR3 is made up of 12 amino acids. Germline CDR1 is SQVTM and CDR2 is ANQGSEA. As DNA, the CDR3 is TGCAGCGTTGGTAACAGAATCTATGGCTACACCTTC. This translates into CSVGNRIYGYTF.

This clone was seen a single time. CDR3 protein: CASSEMAGGHEQFF. The CDR3 DNA reads TGTGCCAGCAGTGAAATGGCGGGAGGGCATGAGCAGTTCTTC. This rearrangement joins TRBV2 to TRBJ2-1; TRBD2 matches at 9 bases. Germline CDR1 reads SNHLY; CDR2 reads FYNNEI. J was trimmed by 8 bases and V by 2 bases; bases with no gene match: 4. The CDR3 is 14 amino acids.

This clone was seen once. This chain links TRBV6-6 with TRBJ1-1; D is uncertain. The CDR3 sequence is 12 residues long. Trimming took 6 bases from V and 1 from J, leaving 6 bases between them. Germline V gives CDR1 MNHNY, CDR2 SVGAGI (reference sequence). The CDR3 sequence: CASRAGNTEAFF. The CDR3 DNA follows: TGTGCCAGCAGAGCGGGGAACACTGAAGCTTTCTTT.

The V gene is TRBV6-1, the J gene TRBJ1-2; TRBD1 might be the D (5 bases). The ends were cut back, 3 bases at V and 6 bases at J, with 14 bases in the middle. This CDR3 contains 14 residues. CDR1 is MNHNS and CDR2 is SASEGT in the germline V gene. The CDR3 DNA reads TGTGCCAGCAGTGAGCAGGGCCTCGGGAATGGCTACACCTTC. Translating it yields CASSEQGLGNGYTF.

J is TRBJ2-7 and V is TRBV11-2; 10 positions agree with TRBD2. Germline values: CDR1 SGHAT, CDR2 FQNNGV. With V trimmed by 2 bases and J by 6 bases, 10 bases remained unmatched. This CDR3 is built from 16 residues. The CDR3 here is CASSLTSGKGGLEQYF. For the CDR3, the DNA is TGTGCCAGCAGCTTAACTAGCGGGAAGGGAGGCCTCGAGCAGTACTTC. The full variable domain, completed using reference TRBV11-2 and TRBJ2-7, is EAGVAQSPRYKIIEKRQSVAFWCNPISGHATLYWYQQILGQGPKLLIQFQNNGVVDDSQLPKDRFSAERLKGVDSTLKIQPAKLEDSAVYLCASSLTSGKGGLEQYFGPGTRLTVT.

CDR3 DNA sequence: TGTGCCAGTAGCCCAGGGACGTCCATGGCCCCCACTGAAGCTTTCTTT. Amino acids: CASSPGTSMAPTEAFF. J is TRBJ1-1 and V is TRBV19; tentatively, D is TRBD1 (5 bases). V lost 6 bases to trimming and J lost 4 bases, with 21 bases between them. Germline V CDR1 and CDR2: LNHDA, SQIVND (reference sequence). The CDR3 extends over 16 amino acids.

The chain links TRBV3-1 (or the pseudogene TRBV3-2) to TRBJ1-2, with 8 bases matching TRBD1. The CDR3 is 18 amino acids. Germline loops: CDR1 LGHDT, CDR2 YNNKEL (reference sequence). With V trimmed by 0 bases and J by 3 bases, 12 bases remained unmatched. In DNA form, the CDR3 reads TGTGCCAGCAGCCAAGATCGAAAGAAGGACAGGGACCACTATGGCTACACCTTC. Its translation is CASSQDRKKDRDHYGYTF.

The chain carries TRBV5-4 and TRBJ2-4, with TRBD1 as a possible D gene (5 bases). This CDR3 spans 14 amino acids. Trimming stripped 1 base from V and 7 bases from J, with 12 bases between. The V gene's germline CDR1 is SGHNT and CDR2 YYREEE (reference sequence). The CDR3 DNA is TGTGCCAGCAGCTTGACAGGCATCGGGAACATTCAGTACTTC. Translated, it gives CASSLTGIGNIQYF.